Below, 10 T cell receptor beta chains from the same sample are listed, as sequenced in a study of vaccination effects on CD4 cells after COVID-19. Once cultured for approximately eleven days, the cells underwent separation to obtain CD4+ T cells. No antigen has been assigned to these receptors. Here immunoSEQ multiplex PCR was the method, and the copy in TCRdb shows in-frame clones only, minus some. The repertoire holds about 76,000 clones, with around 77% as singletons. Sequenced material: CD4+ T cells from PBMCs cultured without peptide, taken before COVID-19 vaccination. The receptor set was obtained from a human donor who received a COVID-19 vaccine.

The chain couples TRBV6-5 to TRBJ2-7; the D is unclear. CDR1 is MNHEY, CDR2 SVGAGI, per germline. Trimming took off 2 bases at V and 12 bases at J, with 17 bases between the two ends. This CDR3 is built from 13 residues. CDR3 region: CASSYDPAGHRYV. CDR3 nucleotide sequence: TGTGCCAGCAGTTACGACCCCGCCGGCCATCGGTACGTC.

CDR3 coding DNA: TGTGCCAGCAGGGAAAACTATGGCTACACCTTC. It encodes CASRENYGYTF. This chain joins TRBV6-6 and TRBJ1-2; D is unclear. The CDR3 is 11 residues long. The germline V and J ends were trimmed by 6 bases and 2 bases, with 4 bases remaining between them. CDR1 and CDR2 from the germline V gene are MNHNY and SVGAGI (reference sequence).

The rearrangement joins TRBV18 to TRBJ2-5; D is possibly TRBD2 (5 bases). Germline CDR1 KGHSH, CDR2 LQKENI. V dropped 0 bases and J dropped 5 bases, with 13 bases sitting between them. CDR3 length: 15 amino acids. The CDR3 coding sequence is TGTGCCAGCTCACCACCGGGCAGACCGGGGGAGACCCAGTACTTC. Translation: CASSPPGRPGETQYF.

The J gene is TRBJ2-7, the V gene TRBV10-3, with D perhaps TRBD2 (6 bases). The CDR3 covers 13 residues. Between the trimmed V and J ends, which lost 10 bases and 6 bases, there was a span of 19 bases. Germline V gives CDR1 ENHRY, CDR2 SYGVKD. The CDR3 nucleotides read TGTGCCACCGGGGTCGGGACTTCTAGCGAGCAGTACGTC. Encoded protein: CATGVGTSSEQYV.

The chain is built from TRBV19 and TRBJ2-3, with no clear D. CDR1 LNHDA and CDR2 SQIVND come from the germline V gene (reference sequence). The CDR3 is made up of 14 amino acids. Trimming left V 3 bases short and J 3 bases short, with 10 bases between. The CDR3 DNA is TGTGCCAGTAGTATGGCCCATACAACAGATACGCAGTATTTT. It is translated as CASSMAHTTDTQYF.

CDR3 sequence: CASSPNRGNYNEQFF. The CDR3 region has the DNA TGTGCCAGCAGCCCTAACAGGGGGAACTACAATGAGCAGTTCTTC. The rearrangement uses TRBV3-1 (or the pseudogene TRBV3-2) and TRBJ2-1; 8 nucleotides agree with TRBD1. Germline-derived CDR1 and CDR2 are LGHDT and YNNKEL (reference sequence). The CDR3 loop spans 15 amino acids. J gave up 3 bases and V 4 bases, and 5 bases lay outside the gene matches.

The gene calls are TRBV5-1 and TRBJ1-1; 8 nucleotides line up with TRBD1. The CDR3 totals 15 residues. The junction had 8 bases not matched to a gene; V was cut back by 4 bases and J by 3 bases. Germline V gene lookup returns CDR1 SGHRS and CDR2 YFSETQ. The CDR3 is CASSTFGQGDTEAFF. CDR3 DNA: TGCGCCAGCAGCACCTTCGGACAGGGCGACACTGAAGCTTTCTTT.

The chain uses TRBV2 and TRBJ2-4; tentative D call: TRBD2 (5 bases). The length of the CDR3 is 14 residues. Germline-derived CDR1 and CDR2 are SNHLY and FYNNEI. V was cut by 6 bases and J by 1 base, with 10 bases left in between. CDR3 sequence reads: CASRGDTAKNIQYF. DNA for the CDR3: TGTGCCAGCAGGGGAGACACGGCCAAAAACATTCAGTACTTC. The complete variable domain, with remaining parts taken from reference TRBV2 and TRBJ2-4, reads EPEVTQTPSHQVTQMGQEVILRCVPISNHLYFYWYRQILGQKVEFLVSFYNNEISEKSEIFDDQFSVERPDGSNFTLKIRSTKLEDSAMYFCASRGDTAKNIQYFGAGTRLSVL.

This chain's CDR3 is CASSLEGGGTDTQYF. CDR3 in DNA: TGCGCCAGCAGCTTGGAAGGTGGTGGCACAGATACGCAGTATTTT. The genes are TRBV5-1 and TRBJ2-3; no definite D call. This CDR3 has 15 residues. The V and J ends lost 0 bases and 1 base respectively, with 9 bases between them. Per germline, CDR1 SGHRS and CDR2 YFSETQ.

The genes are TRBV7-8 and TRBJ2-5; perhaps TRBD2 as D (5 bases). Between the trimmed V and J ends, which lost 1 base and 5 bases, there was a span of 11 bases. Germline CDR1 SGHVS, CDR2 FQNEAQ. The CDR3 has 14 amino acids. CDR3 nucleotide sequence: TGTGCCAGCAGCTTAGTTCCGGGCGGGGAGACCCAGTACTTC. It is translated as CASSLVPGGETQYF.